The clone carrying this T cell receptor beta chain showed up just a few times. Antigen unknown. The CDR3 is made up of 15 amino acids. Germline V gene lookup returns CDR1 MNHNS and CDR2 SASEGT. V lost 7 bases to trimming and J lost 2 bases, with 15 bases between them. These data originate in a study of shared clonotypes between healthy human individuals. Whole-study context: The study drew on a couple of women and a few men aged 18 to 49 as donors. Study-wide results and limits: Sorted-subset sequencing was shown by rarefaction to be incomplete despite large depth. Across a handful of donors, naive CD4 shared around 5.3%, naive CD8 approximately 3.5%, memory CD4 roughly 2.5%, memory CD8 about 0.4%. The study found lower generation probabilities in non-shared clonotypes than in those shared by all four donors.

Sequencing was performed with immunoSEQ multiplex PCR; in TCRdb, only in-frame clones are kept and a portion is missing. The sample lists a few hundred thousand clones, roughly 91% occurring once. The J gene is TRBJ2-1, the V gene TRBV6-1; a possible D gene is TRBD2 (6 bases). The sequenced sample was memory CD8+ T cells sorted from blood. Noted subset: CD45RO+ cells pooled with CCR7-negative TemRA cells. The receptor comes from a man aged 18 to 30 in good health. CDR3 in DNA: TGTGCCAGCACAACCGGGACTTGGGCCTACAATGAGCAGTTCTTC. Amino acid sequence: CASTTGTWAYNEQFF.